This TCR beta chain was observed in a study of CD4 T cells in relation to SARS-CoV-2 and coronaviruses. CD4+ T cells from unexposed donors were obtained before the COVID-19 pandemic (2011-2018). V shed 4 bases and J 5 bases; nucleotides not matched to a gene: 6. Germline CDR1 and CDR2: SGHNT and YYREEE (reference sequence). CDR3 size: 15 residues. This clone has just a few counts. Measured with immunoSEQ multiplex PCR; TCRdb has only the in-frame clones, and not every one. The sample contains around 65,000 clones, about nine tenths of which appear only once. The specimen sequenced was memory CD4+ T cells from PBMCs. The clonotype comes from a human donor in good health. The rearrangement joins TRBV5-4 to TRBJ2-2; 9 bases line up with TRBD1. The CDR3 sequence is CASSGRDRVTGELFF. As DNA, the CDR3 is TGTGCCAGCAGCGGACGGGACAGGGTTACCGGGGAGCTGTTTTTT.